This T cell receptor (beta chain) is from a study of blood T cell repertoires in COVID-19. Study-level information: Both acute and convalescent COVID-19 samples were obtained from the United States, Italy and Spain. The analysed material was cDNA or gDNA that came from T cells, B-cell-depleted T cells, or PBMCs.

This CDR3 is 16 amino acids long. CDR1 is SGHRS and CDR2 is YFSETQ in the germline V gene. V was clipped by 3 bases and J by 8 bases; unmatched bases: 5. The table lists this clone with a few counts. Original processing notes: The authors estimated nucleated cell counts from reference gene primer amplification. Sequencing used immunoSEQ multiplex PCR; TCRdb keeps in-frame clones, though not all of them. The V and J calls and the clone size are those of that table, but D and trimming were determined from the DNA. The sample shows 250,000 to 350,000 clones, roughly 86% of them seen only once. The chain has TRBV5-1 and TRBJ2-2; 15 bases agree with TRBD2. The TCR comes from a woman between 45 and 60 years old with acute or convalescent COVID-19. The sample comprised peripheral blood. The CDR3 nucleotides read TGCGCCAGCAGCTCGGGACTAGCGGGAGGAGGTGGGGAGCTGTTTTTT. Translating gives CASSSGLAGGGGELFF.